The rows below give T cell receptor beta chains drawn from one sample of a study of blood T cell repertoires in COVID-19. Sequencing used immunoSEQ multiplex PCR; TCRdb keeps in-frame clones, though not all of them. The sample records around 90,000 clones, around 85% being singletons. The sample comprised peripheral blood. The origin of the receptors is an older woman with active or convalescent COVID-19. Both conserved end residues are part of each CDR3. Fields, in order: V gene, clone size, J gene, CDR3 protein. Only some rows state a clone size, as once, few, many or a class for expanded clones.

>TRBV3-1/TRBV3-2|.|TRBJ1-4
CASSQAFQGGEKLFF
>TRBV12-3/TRBV12-4|.|TRBJ2-2
CASSRGTGELFF
>TRBV5-1|.|TRBJ1-1
CASSLEQSTEAFF
>TRBV4-3|.|TRBJ1-2
CASSQDSGTGLRGSGYTF
>TRBV28|few|TRBJ1-2
CASTSEVGQGHGYTF
>TRBV15|.|TRBJ1-2
CATSRGGTWPIPYGYTF
>TRBV5-6|.|TRBJ1-2
CASSAGTAGYTF
>TRBV15|.|TRBJ1-4
CATSSMRVNEKLFF
>TRBV24-1|.|TRBJ2-1
CATSATAGQGAYNEQFF
>TRBV27|.|TRBJ2-1
CASSGLAGGPDNEQFF
>TRBV11-3|.|TRBJ1-2
CASSQVRGGHYGYTF
>TRBV28|.|TRBJ1-2
CASSLQGNYGYTF
>TRBV5-5|.|TRBJ1-3
CASSLQGNLISGNTIYF
>TRBV2|.|TRBJ2-1
CASSALQETENYNEQFF
>TRBV10-3|.|TRBJ2-3
CAISEVGETDTQYF
>TRBV6-5|.|TRBJ2-2
CASSFNSGGAHGELFF
>TRBV18|.|TRBJ2-2
CASSSDTTSYTGELFF
>TRBV24-1|once|TRBJ1-2
CATSDAPGQGYGLLF
>TRBV9|.|TRBJ2-1
CASSVDGSINEQFF
>TRBV5-6|.|TRBJ1-1
CASSSSGWMNTEAFF
>TRBV4-1|.|TRBJ1-4
CASSLRPGQTNEKLFF
>TRBV6-5|.|TRBJ2-7
CASTPYRGRDEQYF
>TRBV11-3|.|TRBJ2-3
CASSKDRGDTQYF
>TRBV6-5|.|TRBJ1-1
CASRRGTEAFF